A single sample gave rise to the 27 T cell receptor beta chains below, sequenced in a study of shared clonotypes between healthy human individuals (TCRdb year 2020). The library was made by the immunoSEQ multiplex PCR assay. Drawn from immuneACCESS, this table holds only the in-frame rearrangements with V and J called that TCRdb kept. Clones are partly lost; checked studies trace under half to an unresolved V gene and leave the rest unexplained. This sample gives under 2,500,000 clones in total; approximately 95% of them show up just once. The ten largest clones represent roughly 0.13% of the sample. Input material: naive CD4+ T cells sorted from blood. This specimen's cell subset or site label, interpreted: CD45RA+ positively selected. The receptors were sampled from a man younger than 30 in good health.

J is TRBJ1-2 and V is TRBV7-2, with no clear D. Deletions cut 7 bases from V and 5 bases from J, with 23 bases between. The CDR3 is 16 amino acids. From germline, CDR1 is SGHTA and CDR2 FQGNSA. The CDR3 region has the DNA TGTGCCAGCATTTATAGCGGGTCGGAGTTGCGATATGGCTACACCTTC. It codes for CASIYSGSELRYGYTF.

Concerning this clone itself: Other nucleotide sequences in the sample specify the same CDR3. The chain uses TRBV18 and TRBJ2-7, with a tentative D call TRBD2 (5 bases). V lost 3 bases to trimming and J lost 4 bases, with 10 bases between them. Germline assignment: CDR1 KGHSH and CDR2 LQKENI. The CDR3 contains 13 residues. CDR3 DNA sequence: TGTGCCAGCTCACCCTCCGGCGGGTACGAGCAGTACTTC. Its translation is CASSPSGGYEQYF.

This chain connects TRBV6-1 to TRBJ1-6; 10 nucleotides line up with TRBD1. With 10 bases clipped from V and 8 bases from J, the junction kept 8 bases outside the gene matches. This CDR3 spans 14 amino acids. The germline CDR1 and CDR2 sequences are MNHNS and SASEGT. CDR3 sequence: CATQTGGHDSPLHF. CDR3 nucleotides: TGTGCCACTCAGACAGGGGGCCATGATTCACCCCTCCACTTT.

The CDR3 is CASSEIAGNAYEQYF. In nucleotides, the CDR3 is TGTGCCAGCAGTGAGATAGCGGGAAACGCCTACGAGCAGTACTTC. This sequence joins TRBV6-4 and TRBJ2-7, with TRBD2 identical over 8 bases. CDR3 length: 15 amino acids. Trimming removed 3 bases from V and 2 bases from J; junction bases left unmatched: 6. The germline V gene has CDR1 MRHNA and CDR2 SNTAGT.

This chain uses TRBV5-1 with TRBJ1-5; D possibly corresponds to TRBD1 (5 bases). The CDR3 covers 14 residues. Germline assignment: CDR1 SGHRS and CDR2 YFSETQ. Between the trimmed V and J ends, which lost 10 bases and 2 bases, there was a span of 16 bases. DNA for the CDR3: TGCGCCTGCGCCGAGGGGCTGGGCAATCAGCCCCAGCATTTT. Translating it yields CACAEGLGNQPQHF.

V is TRBV29-1 and J is TRBJ2-5; 7 bases align to TRBD2. This CDR3 has 14 amino acids. Germline values: CDR1 SQVTM, CDR2 ANQGSEA. V shed 2 bases, J shed 4 bases, and the junction held 7 bases outside the gene matches. CDR3 coding DNA: TGCAGCGTTGAACTTTCTAGCGGATTAGAGACCCAGTACTTC. Protein sequence: CSVELSSGLETQYF.

This sequence joins TRBV5-5 and TRBJ1-1; no clear D. Germline V gene sequence: CDR1 SGHKS, CDR2 YYEKEE (reference sequence). The CDR3 has 11 amino acids. V was pared by 5 bases and J by 5 bases, with 7 bases between. CDR3 coding DNA: TGTGCCAGCAGTACCCGTACTGAAGCTTTCTTT. Amino acid sequence: CASSTRTEAFF.

The rearrangement uses TRBV28 and TRBJ2-5; possibly TRBD1 or TRBD2 for D (5 bases each). The CDR3 runs to 16 residues. Germline V CDR1 and CDR2: MDHEN, SYDVKM. V dropped 6 bases and J dropped 5 bases, with 22 bases sitting between them. The CDR3 nucleotides are TGTGCCAGCAGACCTTCGCCGGGACCTTTAAGTGAGACCCAGTACTTC. Translation: CASRPSPGPLSETQYF.

This chain uses TRBV2 with TRBJ2-3; D perhaps matches TRBD1 (6 bases). V lost 5 bases and J lost 1, with 22 bases in between. This CDR3 region has 18 residues. Germline assignment: CDR1 SNHLY and CDR2 FYNNEI. DNA for the CDR3: TGTGCCAGCAGTCTCCAAGTACAGGGCCGTGCCGGCACAGATACGCAGTATTTT. Translation: CASSLQVQGRAGTDTQYF. Variable domain in full (rest from reference TRBV2 and TRBJ2-3): EPEVTQTPSHQVTQMGQEVILRCVPISNHLYFYWYRQILGQKVEFLVSFYNNEISEKSEIFDDQFSVERPDGSNFTLKIRSTKLEDSAMYFCASSLQVQGRAGTDTQYFGPGTRLTVL.

The chain couples TRBV4-3 to TRBJ2-1; D possibly corresponds to TRBD2 (6 bases). In germline, CDR1 is LGHNA, CDR2 YSLEER. V dropped 5 bases and J dropped 6 bases, with 23 bases sitting between them. The CDR3 loop spans 17 amino acids. CDR3 DNA: TGCGCCAGCAGCGCAGACGTACGGGGGTTTACTTTCAATGAGCAGTTCTTC. It specifies CASSADVRGFTFNEQFF.

The chain couples TRBV19 to TRBJ2-3, with a tentative D call TRBD2 (6 bases). CDR1 LNHDA and CDR2 SQIVND come from the germline V gene (reference sequence). V lost 7 bases, J lost 3 bases, and 14 bases lay in between. The CDR3 is 14 residues long. The CDR3 DNA reads TGTGCCAGTACCTTGGACGGGGGTACAGATACGCAGTATTTT. This encodes CASTLDGGTDTQYF.

This chain joins TRBV28 and TRBJ2-1, with TRBD1 matching over 7 bases. The V segment lost 5 bases and the J segment 8 bases; nucleotides outside the gene matches: 9. Germline V gene lookup returns CDR1 MDHEN and CDR2 SYDVKM. The CDR3 is 14 residues long. CDR3 nucleotides: TGTGCCAGCAGTCTACTCAGGGGGAATTATGAGCAGTTCTTC. This codes for CASSLLRGNYEQFF.

V is TRBV11-2 and J is TRBJ2-2, with D unclear. The CDR3 spans 14 residues. The V and J ends lost 7 bases and 1 base respectively, with 10 bases between them. The germline V gene encodes CDR1 SGHAT and CDR2 FQNNGV. The CDR3 bases are TGTGCCAGCACCCCAGGCGGGAACACCGGGGAGCTGTTTTTT. Translated, it gives CASTPGGNTGELFF.

The CDR3 sequence: CASSWTSGESTGELFF. The CDR3 DNA reads as TGCGCCAGCAGCTGGACTAGCGGGGAAAGCACCGGGGAGCTGTTTTTT. V gene TRBV5-1 combines with J gene TRBJ2-2; 12 positions match TRBD2. V trimming: 3 bases; J trimming: 4 bases; junction bases outside the gene matches: 4. This CDR3 contains 16 residues. The V gene's germline CDR1 is SGHRS and CDR2 YFSETQ. Together with reference TRBV5-1 and TRBJ2-2, the CDR3 gives the full variable domain: KAGVTQTPRYLIKTRGQQVTLSCSPISGHRSVSWYQQTPGQGLQFLFEYFSETQRNKGNFPGRFSGRQFSNSRSEMNVSTLELGDSALYLCASSWTSGESTGELFFGEGSRLTVL.

The rearrangement uses TRBV19 and TRBJ2-2, with TRBD1 matching over 7 bases. The CDR3 consists of 15 residues. CDR1 LNHDA and CDR2 SQIVND come from the germline V gene (reference sequence). J was trimmed by 5 bases and V by 5 bases; bases with no gene match: 8. The CDR3 DNA is TGTGCCAGTAGTCTAGGACAGGCGATTACCGGGGAGCTGTTTTTT. Protein product: CASSLGQAITGELFF.

The chain employs TRBV9 and TRBJ2-2; D uncertain. Looked up from germline, CDR1 is SGDLS and CDR2 is YYNGEE. Trimming removed 0 bases at V and 4 bases at J, with 7 bases between. The CDR3 has 14 residues. CDR3 nucleotide sequence: TGTGCCAGCAGCGTAGAGAGCGCCACCGGGGAGCTGTTTTTT. Translated: CASSVESATGELFF.

This clone was recorded only once. CDR3 DNA: TGTGCCAGCAGTGGATTTGAATCAGATACGCAGTATTTT. It codes for CASSGFESDTQYF. J is TRBJ2-3 and V is TRBV6-1, with D unclear. The V gene's germline CDR1 is MNHNS and CDR2 SASEGT. The CDR3 is 13 residues long. The ends were cut back, 4 bases at V and 4 bases at J, with 9 bases in the middle.

This clone was seen a single time. V gene TRBV4-1 combines with J gene TRBJ2-7, with TRBD2 identical over 9 bases. The CDR3 covers 17 residues. Germline trimming cut 0 bases from V and 2 bases from J; bases unmatched to any gene: 8. Germline CDR1 is MGHRA and CDR2 is YSYEKL. The CDR3, as DNA: TGCGCCAGCAGCCAAGATCGGTTAGCGGGAGCTCCCTACGAGCAGTACTTC. Its translation: CASSQDRLAGAPYEQYF.

This clone was found once. The genes are TRBV5-1 and TRBJ2-5; no firm D call. Germline V CDR1 and CDR2: SGHRS, YFSETQ. V dropped 3 bases and J dropped 3 bases, with 15 bases sitting between them. This CDR3 spans 15 amino acids. The CDR3 DNA follows: TGCGCCAGCAGCTCCACCTGGACGGCAGAAGAGACCCAGTACTTC. This gives the protein CASSSTWTAEETQYF. The full variable domain, its missing parts supplied by reference TRBV5-1 and TRBJ2-5, is KAGVTQTPRYLIKTRGQQVTLSCSPISGHRSVSWYQQTPGQGLQFLFEYFSETQRNKGNFPGRFSGRQFSNSRSEMNVSTLELGDSALYLCASSSTWTAEETQYFGPGTRLLVL.

The V call is TRBV15, the J call TRBJ2-1; possibly TRBD2 for D (6 bases). The CDR3 is 14 amino acids. The germline CDR1 and CDR2 sequences are LNHNV and YYDKDF (reference sequence). Trimming pared 3 bases from V and 6 bases from J, leaving 12 bases between. The CDR3 DNA follows: TGTGCCACCAGCAGGGCGCGGGAACTCAATGAGCAGTTCTTC. Protein: CATSRARELNEQFF.

The chain combines TRBV5-1 with TRBJ2-3; D gene unclear. Trimming stripped 0 bases from V and 0 bases from J, with 17 bases between. Germline V gives CDR1 SGHRS, CDR2 YFSETQ. The CDR3 length is 18 residues. The CDR3 protein is CASSLGRLFTTSTDTQYF. CDR3 coding DNA: TGCGCCAGCAGCTTGGGTCGGCTTTTCACCACTAGCACAGATACGCAGTATTTT. Based on the CDR3 plus reference TRBV5-1 and TRBJ2-3, the full variable domain is KAGVTQTPRYLIKTRGQQVTLSCSPISGHRSVSWYQQTPGQGLQFLFEYFSETQRNKGNFPGRFSGRQFSNSRSEMNVSTLELGDSALYLCASSLGRLFTTSTDTQYFGPGTRLTVL.

The chain joins TRBV6-6 to TRBJ2-3, with D perhaps matching TRBD1 (5 bases). Germline V lookup: CDR1 MNHNY, CDR2 SVGAGI (reference sequence). The CDR3 covers 16 residues. The ends were cut back, 4 bases at V and 2 bases at J, with 16 bases in the middle. CDR3 bases: TGTGCCAGCAGTTCCCCGGACACAACCTCCACAGATACGCAGTATTTT. Its protein is CASSSPDTTSTDTQYF.

This rearrangement joins TRBV28 to TRBJ1-1, with D hard to call. The CDR3 is made up of 12 amino acids. CDR1 is MDHEN and CDR2 is SYDVKM in the germline V gene. V lost 6 bases and J lost 6, with 11 bases in between. The CDR3 nucleotides are TGTGCCAGCAGCCCCAAACCAGCTGAAGCTTTCTTT. Protein sequence: CASSPKPAEAFF.

The chain is built from TRBV9 and TRBJ1-1; D unclear. This CDR3 comprises 15 residues. Between the trimmed V and J ends, which lost 0 bases and 1 base, there was a span of 10 bases. Per germline, CDR1 SGDLS and CDR2 YYNGEE. The chain's CDR3 is CASSVGLGKNTEAFF. The DNA for the CDR3 is TGTGCCAGCAGCGTAGGCTTAGGAAAGAACACTGAAGCTTTCTTT.

The CDR3, as DNA: TGTGCCAGCAGCGGTAGCCGGGACAGTGCCTTCAGCGAGCAGTACTTC. This codes for CASSGSRDSAFSEQYF. V is TRBV9 and J is TRBJ2-7, with 7 bases matching TRBD1. Germline V gene data show CDR1 as SGDLS and CDR2 as YYNGEE. CDR3 length equals 16 residues. V lost 3 bases to trimming and J lost 6 bases; unmatched junction nucleotides: 15.

V is TRBV5-1 and J is TRBJ1-1, with 8 bases fitting TRBD1. V gave up 4 bases and J gave up 1 base; unmatched junction bases: 3. The CDR3 is made up of 14 amino acids. CDR1 and CDR2 from the germline V gene are SGHRS and YFSETQ. The CDR3 is CASSDTGGNTEAFF. The CDR3 DNA follows: TGCGCCAGCAGCGATACAGGGGGGAACACTGAAGCTTTCTTT.

This rearrangement joins TRBV4-1 to TRBJ2-3, with 8 bases fitting TRBD1. Germline-derived CDR1 and CDR2 are MGHRA and YSYEKL. The CDR3 runs to 15 residues. V lost 4 bases and J lost 2; bases outside the gene matches: 5. CDR3 coding DNA: TGCGCCAGCAGCCCAGGGGGCGCACACACAGATACGCAGTATTTT. Its translation: CASSPGGAHTDTQYF.